What follows are 8 T cell receptor beta chains derived from one specimen sequenced in a study of blood T cell repertoires in COVID-19. Produced via immunoSEQ multiplex PCR; TCRdb's table is partial and in-frame only. The table has about 61,000 clones, about 78% seen once. Material for sequencing was peripheral blood. These receptors originate from an elderly man with active or convalescent COVID-19.

CDR3 bases: TGTGCCAGCAGTTTAGATCCGCTTGGGGGGTACGAGCAGTACTTC. This gives the protein CASSLDPLGGYEQYF. The chain links TRBV28 to TRBJ2-7, with D tentatively TRBD2 (6 bases). The V gene lost 2 bases and the J gene lost 4 bases, with 15 bases spanning the gap. CDR1 is MDHEN, CDR2 SYDVKM, per germline. CDR3 size: 15 residues.

The chain combines TRBV7-6 with TRBJ2-7, with 7 bases identical to TRBD1. The CDR3 loop spans 16 amino acids. The V gene end was trimmed by 4 bases and the J gene end by 7 bases; junction bases not matched to a gene: 16. Germline CDR1 SGHVS, CDR2 FNYEAQ. This chain's CDR3 is CASSSIGGSSAGEQYF. CDR3 nucleotide sequence: TGTGCCAGCAGCTCCATAGGGGGCAGCTCCGCGGGTGAGCAGTACTTC.

This chain connects TRBV2 to TRBJ1-4; TRBD1 agrees at 8 bases. The CDR3 consists of 15 residues. Germline V gene sequence: CDR1 SNHLY, CDR2 FYNNEI. Unmatched junction bases numbered 9, after V lost 6 bases and J lost 6 bases. The CDR3, as DNA: TGTGCCAGCAGCCGACAGGGGTTAGTTGATGAAAAACTGTTTTTT. Translation: CASSRQGLVDEKLFF.

This clone was counted a single time. The chain combines TRBV3-1 (or the pseudogene TRBV3-2) with TRBJ2-7; D gene uncertain. The CDR3 is made up of 14 amino acids. Germline V gene data show CDR1 as LGHDT and CDR2 as YNNKEL (reference sequence). Deletions cut 1 base from V and 3 bases from J, with 10 bases between. The DNA of the CDR3 is TGTGCCAGCAGCCAAGTCGGTCTAATCTACGAGCAGTACTTC. Protein: CASSQVGLIYEQYF.

As regards this clone: A read error may account for a junction end that differs from germline. The CDR3 reads CASREGDRGKNF. The CDR3 DNA follows: TGCGCCAGCAGAGAAGGGGACAGGGGGAAGAACTTC. The genes are TRBV10-2 and TRBJ2-7; 11 nucleotides align to TRBD1. Germline CDR1 reads WSHSY; CDR2 reads SAAADI. The CDR3 has 12 residues.

The chain combines TRBV20-1 with TRBJ2-7; D unresolved. The germline V gene encodes CDR1 DFQATT and CDR2 SNEGSKA (reference sequence). Trimming cost V 6 bases and J 3 bases, with 9 bases left between them. CDR3 size: 11 residues. In DNA form, the CDR3 reads TGCAGTGCCCGTCTTAACTACGAGCAGTACTTC. Encoded protein: CSARLNYEQYF.

The chain is built from TRBV10-3 and TRBJ2-3, with a tentative D call TRBD2 (5 bases). CDR3 length: 12 residues. The germline V gene encodes CDR1 ENHRY and CDR2 SYGVKD. The ends were cut back, 11 bases at V and 5 bases at J, with 14 bases in the middle. DNA of the CDR3: TGTGCCTCGCTTGGGAGTGGAGATACGCAGTATTTT. Its translation is CASLGSGDTQYF.

This clone was counted a single time. CDR3 DNA sequence: TGTGCCAGCAGTTTTGGAGTTCGACAGGGGGCCTACGAGCAGTACTTC. Translated: CASSFGVRQGAYEQYF. This rearrangement joins TRBV5-4 to TRBJ2-7; TRBD1 agrees at 9 bases. CDR3 length: 16 amino acids. V lost 5 bases to trimming and J lost 2 bases; unmatched junction nucleotides: 11. Germline CDR1 SGHNT, CDR2 YYREEE (reference sequence).